This is a list of T cell receptor beta chains from one sample in a study of T-cell reconstitution after alpha-beta-depleted transplantation in children. TCRdb recomputed calls from the PCR reads with MiXCR, one row per CDR3 protein. The sample has under 750,000 distinct CDR3 sequences, roughly 23% seen once. The sample here was PBMCs, mostly from graft donor cells, taken 360 days after TCRalphabeta/CD19-depleted stem cell transplant. These receptors all come from a boy under three years old who had a stem cell transplant for acute myeloid leukemia, so the T cells may come from the graft donor. Both conserved end residues are part of each CDR3. Each record gives: CDR3 DNA, CDR3 protein, clone size, V gene, D gene, J gene. D genes are given only for firm matches. Clone sizes are given selectively: once, few, many, or a class where the clone is expanded.

CDR3nt: TGTGCCACCAGCACAAGCTTAGACAGGTCTGGGGCCAACGTCCTGACTTTC
CDR3aa: CATSTSLDRSGANVLTF
abundance: NA
v_gene: TRBV15
d_gene: NA
j_gene: TRBJ2-6

CDR3nt: TGTGCCAGCAGTTTATATCCGGGGGCGGAAGGGACCCAGTACTTC
CDR3aa: CASSLYPGAEGTQYF
abundance: many
v_gene: TRBV27
d_gene: NA
j_gene: TRBJ2-5

CDR3nt: TGTGCCAGCAGCTTGCGGGGGGCCACAGATACGCAGTATTTT
CDR3aa: CASSLRGATDTQYF
abundance: NA
v_gene: TRBV7-6
d_gene: TRBD2
j_gene: TRBJ2-3

CDR3nt: TGTGCCAGCAGCCCTGGCTGGCCAGATACGCAGTATTTT
CDR3aa: CASSPGWPDTQYF
abundance: few
v_gene: TRBV7-2
d_gene: NA
j_gene: TRBJ2-3

CDR3nt: TGCAGTGCTAGGGGCCAGTCTACCAATGAGCAGTTCTTC
CDR3aa: CSARGQSTNEQFF
abundance: NA
v_gene: TRBV20-1
d_gene: NA
j_gene: TRBJ2-1

CDR3nt: TGTGCCATCAGCCTCGGGGGACGAGGGACTGAAGCTTTCTTT
CDR3aa: CAISLGGRGTEAFF
abundance: NA
v_gene: TRBV10-3
d_gene: NA
j_gene: TRBJ1-1

CDR3nt: TGCGCCAGCAGCTTGGATAGCAGACAGTACGAGCAGTACTTC
CDR3aa: CASSLDSRQYEQYF
abundance: few
v_gene: TRBV5-1
d_gene: NA
j_gene: TRBJ2-7

CDR3nt: TGTGCCAGTCGGGCCAATACCGAAAACGGGGAGCTGTTTTTT
CDR3aa: CASRANTENGELFF
abundance: NA
v_gene: TRBV7-3
d_gene: NA
j_gene: TRBJ2-2

CDR3nt: TGTGCCAGCAGCAAAGCGGGGGGGCCTTACAATGAGCAGTTCTTC
CDR3aa: CASSKAGGPYNEQFF
abundance: many
v_gene: TRBV5-6
d_gene: TRBD2
j_gene: TRBJ2-1

CDR3nt: TGCGCCAGCAGCCGAGGGACAGGCAACCAAGAGACCCAGTACTTC
CDR3aa: CASSRGTGNQETQYF
abundance: few
v_gene: TRBV4-3
d_gene: TRBD1
j_gene: TRBJ2-5

CDR3nt: TGCGCCAGCAGCTTGGGGGACAGGATCTACGAGCAGTACTTC
CDR3aa: CASSLGDRIYEQYF
abundance: few
v_gene: TRBV5-1
d_gene: TRBD1
j_gene: TRBJ2-7

CDR3nt: TGCAGCGTTTCCGGATTGGGCACAGATACGCAGTATTTT
CDR3aa: CSVSGLGTDTQYF
abundance: many
v_gene: TRBV29-1
d_gene: NA
j_gene: TRBJ2-3

CDR3nt: TGTGCCAGCAGCTTAGGACAGGCGCCCAGGGAGACCCAGTACTTC
CDR3aa: CASSLGQAPRETQYF
abundance: NA
v_gene: TRBV7-9
d_gene: NA
j_gene: TRBJ2-5

CDR3nt: TGTGCCAGCAGACGCCCTATTGGACAGGGTCCCGAAAAACTGTTTTTT
CDR3aa: CASRRPIGQGPEKLFF
abundance: many
v_gene: TRBV28
d_gene: TRBD1
j_gene: TRBJ1-4

CDR3nt: TGTGCCAGCAGGAGGGGACAGTTCACTTATCAGCCCCAGCATTTT
CDR3aa: CASRRGQFTYQPQHF
abundance: NA
v_gene: TRBV28
d_gene: TRBD1
j_gene: TRBJ1-5

CDR3nt: TGCAGCGTTGAAGTTGGAAGGGGCTGGGCTGAAGCTTTCTTT
CDR3aa: CSVEVGRGWAEAFF
abundance: NA
v_gene: TRBV29-1
d_gene: NA
j_gene: TRBJ1-1

CDR3nt: TGTGCCAGCAGCTTGGTTACAGAAGGCACAGATACGCAGTATTTT
CDR3aa: CASSLVTEGTDTQYF
abundance: NA
v_gene: TRBV5-5
d_gene: NA
j_gene: TRBJ2-3

CDR3nt: TGTGCCAGCGTCTCGACGGAGTCCTACGAGCAGTACTTC
CDR3aa: CASVSTESYEQYF
abundance: NA
v_gene: TRBV12-3/TRBV12-4
d_gene: NA
j_gene: TRBJ2-7

CDR3nt: TGTGCCAGCAGCGTGGACAGGGGGCCCACCGGGGAGCTGTTTTTT
CDR3aa: CASSVDRGPTGELFF
abundance: many
v_gene: TRBV7-9
d_gene: TRBD1
j_gene: TRBJ2-2

CDR3nt: TGCAGTGCTAGAGATTCAGGAGGGTCCGGCTACACCTTC
CDR3aa: CSARDSGGSGYTF
abundance: NA
v_gene: TRBV20-1
d_gene: NA
j_gene: TRBJ1-2

CDR3nt: TGTGCCAGCAGTTTTCGCCAGGTCTCCTACAATGAGCAGTTCTTC
CDR3aa: CASSFRQVSYNEQFF
abundance: many
v_gene: TRBV12-3/TRBV12-4
d_gene: NA
j_gene: TRBJ2-1